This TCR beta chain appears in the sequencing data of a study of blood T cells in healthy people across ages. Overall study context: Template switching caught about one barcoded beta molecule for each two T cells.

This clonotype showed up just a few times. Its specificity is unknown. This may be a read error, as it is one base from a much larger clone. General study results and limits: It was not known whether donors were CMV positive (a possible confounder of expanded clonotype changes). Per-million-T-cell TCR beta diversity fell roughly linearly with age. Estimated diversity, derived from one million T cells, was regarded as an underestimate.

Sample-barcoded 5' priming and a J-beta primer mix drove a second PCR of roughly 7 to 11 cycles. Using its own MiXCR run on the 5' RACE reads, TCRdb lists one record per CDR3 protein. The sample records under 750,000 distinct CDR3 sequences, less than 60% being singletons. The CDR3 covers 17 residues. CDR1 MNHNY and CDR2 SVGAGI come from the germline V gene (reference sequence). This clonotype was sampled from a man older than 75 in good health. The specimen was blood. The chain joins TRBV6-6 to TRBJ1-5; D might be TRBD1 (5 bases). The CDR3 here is CTSIARAQGGGNQPQHF. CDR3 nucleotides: TGTACCAGCATTGCCCGGGCCCAGGGAGGGGGCAATCAGCCCCAGCATTTT.